The following is a TCR beta chain sequence with its context. The data are from a study of blood T cell repertoires in COVID-19. The overall study: Donors in the United States, Italy and Spain gave samples during acute or convalescent COVID-19. In each case, the material was cDNA or gDNA derived from T cells, B-cell-depleted T cells, or PBMCs.

Trimming took 2 bases from V and 2 from J; bases not matched to a gene: 5. The CDR3 loop spans 15 amino acids. Germline V CDR1 and CDR2: SGHRS, YFSETQ. Here immunoSEQ multiplex PCR was the method, and the copy in TCRdb shows in-frame clones only, minus some. The sample holds 150,000 to 200,000 clones, over 75% seen once. The sample taken for sequencing was peripheral blood. This receptor was identified in a man aged 35 to 55 with active or convalescent COVID-19. This sequence joins TRBV5-1 and TRBJ2-5; 8 bases fit TRBD1. CDR3 amino acids: CASSLARTGQETQYF. For the CDR3, the DNA is TGCGCCAGCAGCTTAGCCCGGACAGGGCAAGAGACCCAGTACTTC.